This T cell receptor (beta chain) was obtained from a study of cytomegalovirus exposure and HLA in healthy donors. PCR involved 60 Vbeta and 13 Jbeta primers. Produced via immunoSEQ multiplex PCR; TCRdb's table is partial and in-frame only. The table lists around 150,000 clones, almost 80% of them singletons. This TCR was recovered from a man aged 18 to 35 in good health and CMV-seropositive. The specimen was PBMCs.

The CDR3 reads CASKSTPRDTEAFF. Here the CDR3 DNA reads TGTGCCAGCAAAAGCACCCCCCGGGACACTGAAGCTTTCTTT. The chain combines TRBV6-1 with TRBJ1-1; no clear D gene. V was clipped by 7 bases and J by 3 bases, with 15 bases between them. The CDR3 has 14 residues. CDR1 is MNHNS and CDR2 is SASEGT in the germline V gene.